Here is one T cell receptor (beta chain) with its context. Its matching antigen is unknown. The data were taken from a study of persistence of HIV-infected CD4 T cells. Germline trimming cut 4 bases from V and 7 bases from J; bases unmatched to any gene: 7. Looked up from germline, CDR1 is SGHRS and CDR2 is YFSETQ. The CDR3 sequence is 14 residues long. Study-wide findings and caveats: Bulk TCR data could not be restricted to HIV-1-infected CMV-responding cells.

Nonspecific anti-CD3/anti-CD28 bead stimulation represents the broad CD4+ T cell repertoire. Sorting selected CD4+ T cells upregulating both CD40 ligand and CD69. The libraries were made with immunoSEQ version 4 in survey mode. Some clones are missing from TCRdb's copy, which holds only in-frame ones; the method was immunoSEQ multiplex PCR. The sample lists 45,000 or so clones; 88% were seen once. The source was CD4+ T cells sorted from PBMCs after roughly 18-hour stimulation, collected from a patient who received antiretroviral therapy. The chain couples TRBV5-1 to TRBJ1-3, with 8 bases that match TRBD1. This sequence was found in an adult woman with HIV who was CMV-seropositive. The CDR3 nucleotides read TGCGCCAGCAGCCCTGACAGGGGTGGGAACACCATATATTTT. Its translation: CASSPDRGGNTIYF.